The sequence of this TCR beta chain was determined in a study of cytomegalovirus exposure and HLA in healthy donors. As for this clone: Its antigen is not identified.

V shed 3 bases, J shed 10 bases, and the junction held 8 bases outside the gene matches. CDR1 is PRHDT and CDR2 is FYEKMQ in the germline V gene (reference sequence). The CDR3 extends over 14 amino acids. Researchers ran the PCR with 60 Vbeta and 13 Jbeta primers. Clones were sequenced by immunoSEQ multiplex PCR, and TCRdb holds only the in-frame ones, with some missing. The sample carries around 120,000 clones, around 71% recorded once. Whole-study results and caveats: In a later analysis, parvovirus B19, influenza, CMV and Epstein-Barr virus appeared linked to several top co-occurrence clusters. Presence/absence analyses took donor sequencing depth as roughly uniform. The listing of some 170 TCR beta chains classed them as cytomegalovirus-associated. Analyzed later, most CMV-associated TCR beta chains appeared HLA-restricted.

This TCR came from a woman aged 55-70 years in good health and CMV-seropositive. Sequences were obtained from PBMCs. V gene TRBV13 combines with J gene TRBJ2-1; TRBD1 matches at 8 bases. This CDR3 is CASSFGQGLREQFF. DNA of the CDR3: TGTGCCAGCAGCTTTGGACAGGGCTTAAGGGAGCAGTTCTTC. Variable domain in full (rest from reference TRBV13 and TRBJ2-1): AAGVIQSPRHLIKEKRETATLKCYPIPRHDTVYWYQQGPGQDPQFLISFYEKMQSDKGSIPDRFSAQQFSDYHSELNMSSLELGDSALYFCASSFGQGLREQFFGPGTRLTVL.